A selection of T cell receptor beta chains follows, all from one sample in a study of CD8 T cells in Susac syndrome. From the immunoSEQ multiplex PCR reads, TCRdb called clonotypes with MiXCR, one entry per CDR3 protein. This table holds approximately 220,000 distinct CDR3 sequences, 92% found once. The sequenced sample consisted of CD8+ T cells from PBMCs. Receptors originate from a human donor with multiple sclerosis. CDR3s include the opening cysteine and the closing phenylalanine or tryptophan. A D gene is named only where the DNA matches it firmly. Clone size appears in some rows only: once, few, many, or a class for an expanded clone.

size	J	D	V	CDR3	DNA
.	TRBJ2-1	.	TRBV29-1	CSVEGLASNEQFF	TGCAGCGTTGAAGGTCTAGCTAGCAATGAGCAGTTCTTC
.	TRBJ2-7	TRBD2	TRBV4-2	CASSQVDSGVGEQYF	TGTGCCAGCAGCCAAGTAGATAGCGGGGTGGGTGAGCAGTACTTC
.	TRBJ2-1	.	TRBV29-1	CSVPELTSYNEQFF	TGCAGCGTTCCAGAATTAACTTCCTACAATGAGCAGTTCTTC
.	TRBJ1-1	.	TRBV12-3/TRBV12-4	CASSLTGPNTEAFF	TGTGCCAGCAGTTTAACAGGGCCGAACACTGAAGCTTTCTTT
few	TRBJ1-2	.	TRBV5-6	CASSLTGSYGYTF	TGTGCCAGCAGCTTGACGGGGAGCTATGGCTACACCTTC
.	TRBJ2-5	TRBD2	TRBV20-1	CSARTSGIETQYF	TGCAGTGCTAGGACTAGCGGGATTGAGACCCAGTACTTC
.	TRBJ2-7	TRBD2	TRBV5-6	CASSSGTSGGARGEQYF	TGTGCCAGCAGCTCCGGGACTAGCGGGGGGGCCCGGGGTGAGCAGTACTTC
once	TRBJ2-2	.	TRBV12-3/TRBV12-4	CASRSPQGANTGELFF	TGTGCCAGCAGATCACCCCAGGGAGCGAACACCGGGGAGCTGTTTTTT
.	TRBJ2-1	TRBD1	TRBV13	CASSGTESYNEQFF	TGTGCCAGCTCCGGGACAGAAAGTTACAATGAGCAGTTCTTC
.	TRBJ1-4	.	TRBV7-9	CASSLVGSEKLFF	TGTGCCAGCAGCTTAGTCGGTAGTGAAAAACTGTTTTTT
.	TRBJ1-5	.	TRBV29-1	CSASFGYNQPQHF	TGCAGCGCTAGCTTCGGGTACAATCAGCCCCAGCATTTT
.	TRBJ1-1	.	TRBV12-5	CASGSDRTYTLNTEASF	TGTGCTAGTGGCTCCGACAGGACCTATACACTGAACACTGAAGCTTCCTTT
.	TRBJ2-1	TRBD2	TRBV19	CASSVGTSGRNEQFF	TGTGCCAGTAGTGTCGGGACTAGCGGGAGAAATGAGCAGTTCTTC
.	TRBJ1-5	.	TRBV5-6	CASSLGPALNQPQHF	TGTGCCAGCAGCTTGGGACCGGCCCTCAATCAGCCCCAGCATTTT
.	TRBJ2-1	.	TRBV4-1	CASSGGVTYNEQFF	TGCGCCAGCAGCGGCGGGGTGACCTACAATGAGCAGTTCTTC
once	TRBJ2-1	TRBD2	TRBV4-1	CASSQTSGGGIEQFF	TGCGCCAGCAGCCAAACTAGCGGAGGGGGAATTGAGCAGTTCTTC
.	TRBJ2-7	.	TRBV4-1	CASSQVTGEQYF	TGCGCCAGCAGCCAAGTTACAGGCGAGCAGTACTTC
.	TRBJ1-2	TRBD1	TRBV13	CASSLTPGQGALRDGYTF	TGTGCCAGCAGCCTCACTCCGGGACAGGGGGCCCTGAGGGATGGCTACACCTTC
once	TRBJ2-1	.	TRBV7-6	CASSTAGHSQQFF	TGTGCCAGCAGCACCGCCGGGCACTCCCAGCAGTTCTTC
.	TRBJ2-7	.	TRBV7-9	CASSLATGPGVEQYF	TGTGCCAGCAGCTTAGCTACGGGCCCTGGAGTAGAGCAGTACTTC
once	TRBJ2-3	.	TRBV20-1	CSARGGTDTQYF	TGCAGTGCTAGAGGAGGCACAGATACGCAGTATTTT
.	TRBJ1-2	.	TRBV11-2	CASSFGGLDYGYTF	TGTGCCAGCAGCTTCGGGGGGCTAGACTATGGCTACACCTTC
.	TRBJ1-2	.	TRBV21-1	CASNRSQGHGYTF	TGTGCCAGCAACAGGAGTCAGGGCCATGGCTACACCTTC
.	TRBJ1-2	.	TRBV6-2/TRBV6-3	CASSPGQHQTNYGYTF	TGTGCCAGCAGTCCTGGACAGCACCAGACTAACTATGGCTACACCTTC
.	TRBJ1-2	.	TRBV30	CAWSSANYGYTF	TGTGCCTGGTCAAGCGCCAACTATGGCTACACCTTC
.	TRBJ1-5	.	TRBV7-4	CAAGPDSSNQPQHF	TGTGCCGCGGGTCCCGACAGTAGCAATCAGCCCCAGCATTTT
.	TRBJ1-5	.	TRBV7-2	CASSLEWKGGHQPQHF	TGTGCCAGCAGCTTGGAGTGGAAGGGGGGGCATCAGCCCCAGCATTTT
once	TRBJ2-3	.	TRBV11-2	CASSLVLSRGDTQYF	TGTGCCAGCAGCTTAGTCTTGTCCCGCGGAGATACGCAGTATTTT
once	TRBJ2-1	TRBD2	TRBV4-1	CASSPYGLAGVDEQFF	TGCGCCAGCAGCCCGTACGGACTAGCGGGAGTAGATGAGCAGTTCTTC
.	TRBJ2-1	.	TRBV19	CATIRDFTGNEQFF	TGTGCCACGATACGGGATTTCACGGGCAATGAGCAGTTCTTC
.	TRBJ1-5	.	TRBV27	CASSLQGSNQPQHF	TGTGCCAGCAGTTTGCAGGGAAGCAATCAGCCCCAGCATTTT
.	TRBJ2-3	.	TRBV6-2/TRBV6-3	CASSSPRAGPDTQYF	TGTGCCAGCAGTTCCCCCCGGGCGGGGCCAGATACGCAGTATTTT
.	TRBJ2-5	.	TRBV30	CAWTAQGEGGETQYF	TGTGCCTGGACGGCACAGGGTGAAGGGGGGGAGACCCAGTACTTC
.	TRBJ2-7	TRBD2	TRBV19	CASSIQKPSGSPDEQYF	TGTGCCAGTAGTATACAGAAGCCTAGCGGGAGTCCGGACGAGCAGTACTTC
.	TRBJ2-1	.	TRBV7-6	CASSLGVDEQFF	TGTGCCAGCAGCTTAGGGGTGGATGAGCAGTTCTTC
.	TRBJ1-2	.	TRBV19	CASSPIQDRRFYGYTF	TGTGCCAGTAGTCCCATTCAGGACCGCAGATTCTATGGCTACACCTTC
once	TRBJ1-1	.	TRBV7-9	CASSPGLDTEAFF	TGTGCCAGCAGTCCAGGGTTGGACACTGAAGCTTTCTTT
.	TRBJ1-1	TRBD1	TRBV27	CASRFSQGDREVEAFF	TGTGCCAGCAGATTCTCTCAGGGGGACAGGGAAGTGGAAGCTTTCTTT
.	TRBJ2-3	.	TRBV6-2/TRBV6-3	CASSYGTTIWSTDTQYF	TGTGCCAGCAGTTACGGGACGACGATCTGGAGCACAGATACGCAGTATTTT
.	TRBJ2-7	.	TRBV27	CASQGYEEDEQYF	TGTGCCAGCCAGGGATACGAAGAGGACGAGCAGTACTTC
.	TRBJ2-1	TRBD1	TRBV29-1	CSVEPDRVLHNEQFF	TGCAGCGTTGAGCCGGACAGGGTTCTTCACAATGAGCAGTTCTTC
.	TRBJ2-3	TRBD2	TRBV12-3/TRBV12-4	CATAGAGGPTDTQYF	TGTGCCACCGCGGGGGCGGGGGGTCCCACAGATACGCAGTATTTT
.	TRBJ1-1	TRBD1	TRBV5-1	CASSLAVTGATEAFF	TGCGCCAGCAGCTTGGCCGTGACAGGGGCCACTGAAGCTTTCTTT
.	TRBJ1-1	.	TRBV4-3	CASSQDITVEAFF	TGCGCCAGCAGCCAAGATATTACAGTTGAAGCTTTCTTT
.	TRBJ2-7	.	TRBV4-3	CASSQDETTNYEQYF	TGCGCCAGCAGCCAAGATGAAACTACAAACTACGAGCAGTACTTC
.	TRBJ1-2	TRBD1	TRBV12-3/TRBV12-4	CASQGGEEGYTF	TGTGCCAGCCAAGGGGGCGAGGAGGGCTACACCTTC
.	TRBJ2-5	.	TRBV4-1	CASSQEASMETQYF	TGCGCCAGCAGCCAAGAGGCTAGTATGGAGACCCAGTACTTC
.	TRBJ2-7	.	TRBV20-1	CSGQGPSYEQYF	TGCAGTGGTCAGGGGCCCTCCTACGAGCAGTACTTC
.	TRBJ2-3	TRBD2	TRBV2	CASSDLRRGVTDTQYF	TGTGCCAGCAGTGACCTAAGGCGGGGGGTCACAGATACGCAGTATTTT
.	TRBJ2-7	.	TRBV12-3/TRBV12-4	CASSSGAAYEQYF	TGTGCCAGCAGTTCCGGGGCCGCCTACGAGCAGTACTTC
.	TRBJ2-2	.	TRBV6-2/TRBV6-3	CASRTPFGELFF	TGTGCCAGCAGAACCCCCTTTGGGGAGCTGTTTTTT
.	TRBJ2-1	.	TRBV6-5	CASSYNGPEQFF	TGTGCCAGCAGTTACAACGGGCCTGAGCAGTTCTTC
.	TRBJ1-4	.	TRBV7-2	CASSLGQSPGVNEKLFF	TGTGCCAGCAGCTTAGGACAGAGCCCAGGGGTTAATGAAAAACTGTTTTTT
once	TRBJ1-4	TRBD1	TRBV7-9	CASSQTGQKNEKLFF	TGTGCCAGCAGCCAAACGGGACAGAAGAATGAAAAACTGTTTTTT
.	TRBJ2-7	.	TRBV6-5	CASSYRGTGHEQYF	TGTGCCAGCAGTTACAGAGGGACCGGCCACGAGCAGTACTTC